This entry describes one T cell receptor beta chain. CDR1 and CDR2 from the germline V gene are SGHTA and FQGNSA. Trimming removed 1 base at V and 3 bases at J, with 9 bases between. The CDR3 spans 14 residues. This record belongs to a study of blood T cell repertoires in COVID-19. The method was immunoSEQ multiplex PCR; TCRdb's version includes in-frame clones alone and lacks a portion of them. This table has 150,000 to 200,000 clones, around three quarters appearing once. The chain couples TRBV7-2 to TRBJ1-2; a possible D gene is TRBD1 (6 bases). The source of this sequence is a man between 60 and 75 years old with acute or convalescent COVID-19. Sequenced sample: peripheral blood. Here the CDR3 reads CASSLGQADYGYTF. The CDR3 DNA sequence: TGTGCCAGCAGCTTAGGACAGGCCGACTATGGCTACACCTTC.